A selection of T cell receptor beta chains follows, all from one sample in a study of Graves' ophthalmopathy and Graves' hyperthyroidism. TCRdb processed the multiplex PCR reads anew with MiXCR; each CDR3 protein has one entry. In the table there are 620,000 or so distinct CDR3 sequences, 20% to 25% of which are singletons. The sequencing sample was made of peripheral blood. Receptor source: a woman aged 18-29 years with stable Graves' hyperthyroidism. Some clones in this sample may be carry-over from other donors' samples. Each CDR3 is given with its conserved first and last residue. The D gene is left open where the match is weak. Size values are once, few and many counts, or a class for expanded clones, and some rows have none.

D: TRBD1
size: many
V: TRBV12-3/TRBV12-4
J: TRBJ1-1
DNA: TGTGCCAGCAACCGCCCAGACAGGGGTGAAGCTTTCTTT
CDR3: CASNRPDRGEAFF

D: -
size: many
V: TRBV12-3/TRBV12-4
J: TRBJ2-7
DNA: TGTGCCAGCAGATCGGACAGCGGGTACGAGCAGTACTTC
CDR3: CASRSDSGYEQYF

D: TRBD1
size: many
V: TRBV9
J: TRBJ2-7
DNA: TGTGCCAGCAGCGCCGGGACAGGGTTCGACGAGCAGTACTTC
CDR3: CASSAGTGFDEQYF

D: -
size: many
V: TRBV7-8
J: TRBJ1-5
DNA: TGTGCCAGCAGCTCCCGGGTCCTTACGGGCAATCAGCCCCAGCATTTT
CDR3: CASSSRVLTGNQPQHF

D: -
size: few
V: TRBV15
J: TRBJ2-7
DNA: TGTGCCACCAGCAGAGATCGGCAGGGCCACGAGCAGTACTTC
CDR3: CATSRDRQGHEQYF

D: TRBD2
size: -
V: TRBV27
J: TRBJ2-7
DNA: TGTGCCAGCACCTCTAGCGGGTTACTGAACTACGAGCAGTACTTC
CDR3: CASTSSGLLNYEQYF

D: TRBD1
size: many
V: TRBV27
J: TRBJ1-1
DNA: TGTGCCAGCAGTTCCCTTCCACAGGGGTGGACTGAAGCTTTCTTT
CDR3: CASSSLPQGWTEAFF

D: TRBD2
size: many
V: TRBV19
J: TRBJ2-5
DNA: TGTGCCAGTAGTCCCCCCACTAGCGGGATGAACCAAGAGACCCAGTACTTC
CDR3: CASSPPTSGMNQETQYF

D: -
size: many
V: TRBV6-2/TRBV6-3
J: TRBJ1-5
DNA: TGTGCCAGCAGTGGCAGGGTCTCGGATCAGCCCCAGCATTTT
CDR3: CASSGRVSDQPQHF

D: TRBD2
size: -
V: TRBV7-2
J: TRBJ2-5
DNA: TGTGCCAGCAGCTGGAGCGGGGGGGCCGGAGAGACCCAGTACTTC
CDR3: CASSWSGGAGETQYF

D: TRBD1
size: -
V: TRBV7-9
J: TRBJ2-5
DNA: TGTGCCAGCGCTCTGGGACAGGGAGGGCAGACCCAGTACTTC
CDR3: CASALGQGGQTQYF

D: -
size: many
V: TRBV19
J: TRBJ1-5
DNA: TGTGCCAGTAGTCTAGACCCTGGGAGGGACCGCCCTCCACAGCATTTT
CDR3: CASSLDPGRDRPPQHF

D: TRBD1
size: many
V: TRBV20-1
J: TRBJ2-7
DNA: TGCAGTACCCAACAGGGGGGTGACTACGAGCAGTACTTC
CDR3: CSTQQGGDYEQYF

D: TRBD1
size: many
V: TRBV12-3/TRBV12-4
J: TRBJ1-1
DNA: TGTGCCAGCAGTTTGGAGGACAGGGTGTTTGCTTTCTTT
CDR3: CASSLEDRVFAFF

D: -
size: many
V: TRBV6-1
J: TRBJ2-4
DNA: TGTGCCAGCAGGGAGGGACGCGGCATTCAGTACTTC
CDR3: CASREGRGIQYF

D: -
size: few
V: TRBV4-3
J: TRBJ2-7
DNA: TGCGCCAGCAGCCAAGAGGTTGTGGGACACGAGCAGTACTTC
CDR3: CASSQEVVGHEQYF

D: -
size: many
V: TRBV12-3/TRBV12-4
J: TRBJ1-1
DNA: TGTGCCAGCGGGGAAAACACTGAAGCTTTCTTT
CDR3: CASGENTEAFF

D: -
size: -
V: TRBV4-1
J: TRBJ1-1
DNA: TGCGCCAGCAGCCAAGGCGAACTTACGGGTCCGAACACTGAAGCTTTCTTT
CDR3: CASSQGELTGPNTEAFF

D: TRBD1
size: many
V: TRBV6-2/TRBV6-3
J: TRBJ1-1
DNA: TGTGCCAGCAGTTCGCGGGGGACAGGGAACACTGAAGCTTTCTTT
CDR3: CASSSRGTGNTEAFF

D: TRBD1
size: many
V: TRBV6-1
J: TRBJ1-1
DNA: TGTGCCAGCAGTGAAGAGGGACAGGTGGGGTGGAACACTGAAGCTTTCTTT
CDR3: CASSEEGQVGWNTEAFF

D: -
size: many
V: TRBV20-1
J: TRBJ1-1
DNA: TGCAGTGCCCGTCGGACAGCCCTTAACGTATTT
CDR3: CSARRTALNVF

D: TRBD2
size: -
V: TRBV4-2
J: TRBJ2-5
DNA: TGTGCCAGCAGCCAAGATCGAGGGACAGGGGGAAGGACTAGCGGGAGTGGGAGCCAGTACTTC
CDR3: CASSQDRGTGGRTSGSGSQYF

D: TRBD1
size: once
V: TRBV12-3/TRBV12-4
J: TRBJ1-5
DNA: TGTGCCAGCGGAACAGGGGGTCAAAATCAGCCCCAGCATTTT
CDR3: CASGTGGQNQPQHF

D: -
size: -
V: TRBV6-1
J: TRBJ1-3
DNA: TGTGCCAGCACGATGGGCGGTACCATATATTTT
CDR3: CASTMGGTIYF

D: -
size: -
V: TRBV6-1
J: TRBJ1-1
DNA: TGTGCCAGCAGGATAACAGGGACCACTGAAGCTTTCTTT
CDR3: CASRITGTTEAFF

D: -
size: -
V: TRBV12-3/TRBV12-4
J: TRBJ2-2
DNA: TGTGCCAGCAGTTTAGGGTTCGCGAACACCGGGGAGCTGTTTTTT
CDR3: CASSLGFANTGELFF

D: TRBD1
size: many
V: TRBV18
J: TRBJ2-7
DNA: TGTGCCAGCAGTCCGGGACAGACCTACGAGCAGTACTTC
CDR3: CASSPGQTYEQYF

D: TRBD2
size: many
V: TRBV11-2
J: TRBJ2-2
DNA: TGTGCCAGCAGCCTTGGGACTAGCGGGAGTGTCGGGGAGCTGTTTTTT
CDR3: CASSLGTSGSVGELFF

D: -
size: -
V: TRBV6-1
J: TRBJ1-2
DNA: TGTGCCAGCAGACCACCGGACAGCTATGGCTACACCTTC
CDR3: CASRPPDSYGYTF

D: -
size: many
V: TRBV13
J: TRBJ2-7
DNA: TGTGCCAGCAGCTCTCAGTGGGAGAGCTCCTACGAGCAGTACTTC
CDR3: CASSSQWESSYEQYF

D: -
size: few
V: TRBV20-1
J: TRBJ1-2
DNA: TGCAGTGCTAGAGGGACGGGCACTCTGGGGGGCTACACCTTC
CDR3: CSARGTGTLGGYTF

D: TRBD1
size: few
V: TRBV5-5
J: TRBJ2-7
DNA: TGTGCCAGCAGCTTGTCGACAGGGGGCTACGAGCAGTACTTC
CDR3: CASSLSTGGYEQYF

D: -
size: many
V: TRBV29-1
J: TRBJ1-5
DNA: TGCAGCGTTGCTGGGGGAATCGATCAGCCCCAGCATTTT
CDR3: CSVAGGIDQPQHF

D: -
size: many
V: TRBV5-1
J: TRBJ2-7
DNA: TGCGCCAGCAGCTCGGAAGCCGAGCAGTACTTC
CDR3: CASSSEAEQYF